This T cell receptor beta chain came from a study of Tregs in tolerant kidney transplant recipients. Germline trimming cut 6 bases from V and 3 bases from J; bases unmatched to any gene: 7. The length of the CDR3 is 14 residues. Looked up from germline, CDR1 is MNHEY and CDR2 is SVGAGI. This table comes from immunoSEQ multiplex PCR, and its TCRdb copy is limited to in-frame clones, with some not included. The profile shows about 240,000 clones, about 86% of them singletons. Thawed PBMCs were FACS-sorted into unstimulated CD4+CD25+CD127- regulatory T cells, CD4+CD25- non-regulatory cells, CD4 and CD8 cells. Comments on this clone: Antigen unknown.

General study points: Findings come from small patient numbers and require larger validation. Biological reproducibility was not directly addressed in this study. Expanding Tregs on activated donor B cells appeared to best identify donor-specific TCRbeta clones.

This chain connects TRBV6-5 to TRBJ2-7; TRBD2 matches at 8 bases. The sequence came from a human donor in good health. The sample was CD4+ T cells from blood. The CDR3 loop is CASRVTAGVYEQYF. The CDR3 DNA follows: TGTGCCAGCAGGGTAACAGCGGGAGTCTACGAGCAGTACTTC.